In its sample, the clone carrying this T cell receptor (beta chain) was seen many times. This sample was taken from a study of T cells in Graves' hyperthyroidism and ophthalmopathy. Turning to the study itself: Initial diagnosis, before any treatment, was when peripheral blood was collected.

At least 3 on the Clinical Activity Score was recorded for ophthalmopathy patients, who also had NOSPECS grade at least 4 and duration under 3 months. Pregnant or lactating patients were excluded, as were those with uncontrolled infection or other autoimmune disease. Amplification yielded TCR beta CDR3 regions, with RNA transcripts as the source. Researchers ran a first-round RT-PCR on the TCR CDR3 using the HTBI primer set. A single record per CDR3 protein comes from TCRdb applying MiXCR to the multiplex PCR reads. The sample carries roughly 250,000 distinct CDR3 sequences, about a sixth recorded once. This CDR3 comprises 17 residues. Germline CDR1 reads MDHEN; CDR2 reads SYDVKM. With 4 bases clipped from V and 7 bases from J, the junction kept 8 bases outside the gene matches.

This chain uses TRBV28 with TRBJ2-4; 15 bases agree with TRBD2. The source material was blood. The clonotype comes from a woman aged 18-35 years with Graves' ophthalmopathy. CDR3 bases: TGTGCCAGCAGTTCTCCGGGACTAGCGGGAGGCGGTAACATTCAGTACTTC. Its translation is CASSSPGLAGGGNIQYF.